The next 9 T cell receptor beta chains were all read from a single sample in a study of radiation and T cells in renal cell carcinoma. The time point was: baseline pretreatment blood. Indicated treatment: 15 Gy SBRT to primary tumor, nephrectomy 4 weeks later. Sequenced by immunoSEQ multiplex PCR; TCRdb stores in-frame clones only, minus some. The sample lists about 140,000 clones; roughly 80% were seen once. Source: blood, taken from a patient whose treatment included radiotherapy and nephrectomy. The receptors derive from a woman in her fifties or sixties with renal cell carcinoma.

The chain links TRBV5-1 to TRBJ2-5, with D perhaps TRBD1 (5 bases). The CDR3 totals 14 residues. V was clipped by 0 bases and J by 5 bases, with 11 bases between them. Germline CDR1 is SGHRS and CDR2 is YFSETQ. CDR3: CASSLEGAGETQYF. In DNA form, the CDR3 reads TGCGCCAGCAGCTTGGAGGGCGCAGGGGAGACCCAGTACTTC.

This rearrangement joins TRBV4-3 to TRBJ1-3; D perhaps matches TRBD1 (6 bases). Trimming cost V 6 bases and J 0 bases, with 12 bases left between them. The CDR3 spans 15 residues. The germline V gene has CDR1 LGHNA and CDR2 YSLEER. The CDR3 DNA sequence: TGCGCCAGCAGACCCGACAGGAACTCTGGAAACACCATATATTTT. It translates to CASRPDRNSGNTIYF.

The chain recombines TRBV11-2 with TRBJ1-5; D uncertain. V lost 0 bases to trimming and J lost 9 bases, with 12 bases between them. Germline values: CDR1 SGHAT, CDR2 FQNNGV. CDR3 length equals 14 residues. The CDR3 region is CASSLEWGDWPQHF. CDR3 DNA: TGTGCCAGCAGCTTAGAGTGGGGTGACTGGCCCCAGCATTTT.

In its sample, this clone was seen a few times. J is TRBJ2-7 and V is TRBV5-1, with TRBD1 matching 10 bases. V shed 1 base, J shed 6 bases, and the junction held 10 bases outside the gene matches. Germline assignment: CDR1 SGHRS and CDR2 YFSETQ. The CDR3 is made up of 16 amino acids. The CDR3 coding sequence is TGCGCCAGCAGCTTGAGCACCGGGACAGGGGATCTCGAGCAGTACTTC. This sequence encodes CASSLSTGTGDLEQYF.

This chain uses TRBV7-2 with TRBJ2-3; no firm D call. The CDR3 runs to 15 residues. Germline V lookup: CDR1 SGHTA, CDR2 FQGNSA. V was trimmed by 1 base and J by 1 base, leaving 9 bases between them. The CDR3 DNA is TGTGCCAGCAGCTTAGACGTGATAGGCACAGATACGCAGTATTTT. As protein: CASSLDVIGTDTQYF.

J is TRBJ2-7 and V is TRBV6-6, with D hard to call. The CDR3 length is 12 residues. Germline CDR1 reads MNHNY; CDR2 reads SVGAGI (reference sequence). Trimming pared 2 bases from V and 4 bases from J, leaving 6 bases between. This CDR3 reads CASSYDGYEQYF. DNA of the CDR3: TGTGCCAGCAGTTACGACGGGTACGAGCAGTACTTC.

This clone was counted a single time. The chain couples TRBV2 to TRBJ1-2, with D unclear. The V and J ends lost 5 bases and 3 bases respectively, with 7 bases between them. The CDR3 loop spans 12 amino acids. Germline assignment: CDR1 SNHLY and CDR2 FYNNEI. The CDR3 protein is CASSQVDYGYTF. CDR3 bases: TGTGCCAGCAGTCAGGTGGACTATGGCTACACCTTC.

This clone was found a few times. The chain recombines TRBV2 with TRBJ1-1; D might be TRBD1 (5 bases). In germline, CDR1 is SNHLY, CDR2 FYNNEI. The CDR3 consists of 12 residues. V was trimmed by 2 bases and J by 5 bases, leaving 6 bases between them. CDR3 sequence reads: CASSEWGTEAFF. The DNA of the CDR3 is TGTGCCAGCAGTGAATGGGGGACTGAAGCTTTCTTT.

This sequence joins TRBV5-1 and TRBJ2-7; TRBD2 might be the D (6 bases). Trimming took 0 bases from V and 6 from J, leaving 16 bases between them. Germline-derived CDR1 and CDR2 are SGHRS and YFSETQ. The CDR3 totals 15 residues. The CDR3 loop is CASSLASGGVREQYF. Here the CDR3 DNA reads TGCGCCAGCAGCTTGGCCAGCGGCGGGGTGCGCGAGCAGTACTTC.